One and the same sample provided the 6 T cell receptor beta chains below, sequenced in a study of blood T cell repertoires in COVID-19. Method: immunoSEQ multiplex PCR; TCRdb's copy keeps in-frame clones and lacks some. The repertoire holds 65,000 or so clones, with more than 55% as singletons. What was sequenced was PBMCs or T cells enriched from blood (not recorded which). These receptors all stem from a woman aged 55-69 years who had been exposed to COVID-19.

The chain links TRBV28 to TRBJ2-7, with 8 bases identical to TRBD1. V lost 5 bases, J lost 9 bases, and 18 bases stayed unmatched. CDR1 and CDR2 (germline): MDHEN, SYDVKM. This CDR3 region has 16 residues. The CDR3 DNA is TGTGCCAGCAGTCGCACCGGGACAGGTCACAACAGGGGGCAGTACTTC. Amino acids: CASSRTGTGHNRGQYF.

This clone showed up just once. J is TRBJ2-7 and V is TRBV5-4; 8 positions match TRBD2. CDR3 length: 13 residues. Germline V gives CDR1 SGHNT, CDR2 YYREEE (reference sequence). The junction had 2 bases not matched to a gene; V was cut back by 3 bases and J by 3 bases. For the CDR3, the DNA is TGTGCCAGCAGCTCCGGGGGGGGCTACGAGCAGTACTTC. It encodes CASSSGGGYEQYF.

The chain is built from TRBV30 and TRBJ1-1, with 12 bases identical to TRBD1. This CDR3 spans 14 amino acids. V trimming: 8 bases; J trimming: 10 bases; junction bases outside the gene matches: 14. The germline gives CDR1 GTSNPN, CDR2 SVGIG (reference sequence). The CDR3 bases are TGTGCCAAAGACCGGGACAGGGGGCTTGAGGGAGCTTTCTTT. Its protein product is CAKDRDRGLEGAFF. Drawing the rest from reference TRBV30 and TRBJ1-1, the complete variable domain is SQTIHQWPATLVQPVGSPLSLECTVEGTSNPNLYWYRQAAGRGLQLLFYSVGIGQISSEVPQNLSASRPQDRQFILSSKKLLLSDSGFYLCAKDRDRGLEGAFFGQGTRLTVV.

The chain carries TRBV27 and TRBJ2-4; D is possibly TRBD1 (5 bases). The CDR3 has 15 residues. Per germline, CDR1 MNHEY and CDR2 SMNVEV (reference sequence). V was trimmed by 6 bases and J by 2 bases, leaving 14 bases between them. The CDR3 reads CASSIQGSTKNIQYF. The CDR3 bases are TGTGCCAGCAGCATCCAGGGTTCAACCAAAAACATTCAGTACTTC.

The chain couples TRBV5-6 to TRBJ1-2; 8 bases agree with TRBD1. The junction had 9 bases not matched to a gene; V was cut back by 2 bases and J by 9 bases. Germline V gene sequence: CDR1 SGHDT, CDR2 YYEEEE. The CDR3 sequence is 14 residues long. The CDR3 DNA reads TGTGCCAGCAGCTTAATAGAAACAGGGGGTAGCTACACCTTC. Translated, it gives CASSLIETGGSYTF.

Only a few counts were recorded for this clone. The J gene is TRBJ1-5, the V gene TRBV2; D remains unclear. The germline V and J ends were trimmed by 4 bases and 5 bases, with 6 bases remaining between them. The CDR3 totals 12 residues. From germline, CDR1 is SNHLY and CDR2 FYNNEI. CDR3 sequence: CASSGEDQPQHF. CDR3 in DNA: TGTGCCAGCAGTGGGGAGGATCAGCCCCAGCATTTT.